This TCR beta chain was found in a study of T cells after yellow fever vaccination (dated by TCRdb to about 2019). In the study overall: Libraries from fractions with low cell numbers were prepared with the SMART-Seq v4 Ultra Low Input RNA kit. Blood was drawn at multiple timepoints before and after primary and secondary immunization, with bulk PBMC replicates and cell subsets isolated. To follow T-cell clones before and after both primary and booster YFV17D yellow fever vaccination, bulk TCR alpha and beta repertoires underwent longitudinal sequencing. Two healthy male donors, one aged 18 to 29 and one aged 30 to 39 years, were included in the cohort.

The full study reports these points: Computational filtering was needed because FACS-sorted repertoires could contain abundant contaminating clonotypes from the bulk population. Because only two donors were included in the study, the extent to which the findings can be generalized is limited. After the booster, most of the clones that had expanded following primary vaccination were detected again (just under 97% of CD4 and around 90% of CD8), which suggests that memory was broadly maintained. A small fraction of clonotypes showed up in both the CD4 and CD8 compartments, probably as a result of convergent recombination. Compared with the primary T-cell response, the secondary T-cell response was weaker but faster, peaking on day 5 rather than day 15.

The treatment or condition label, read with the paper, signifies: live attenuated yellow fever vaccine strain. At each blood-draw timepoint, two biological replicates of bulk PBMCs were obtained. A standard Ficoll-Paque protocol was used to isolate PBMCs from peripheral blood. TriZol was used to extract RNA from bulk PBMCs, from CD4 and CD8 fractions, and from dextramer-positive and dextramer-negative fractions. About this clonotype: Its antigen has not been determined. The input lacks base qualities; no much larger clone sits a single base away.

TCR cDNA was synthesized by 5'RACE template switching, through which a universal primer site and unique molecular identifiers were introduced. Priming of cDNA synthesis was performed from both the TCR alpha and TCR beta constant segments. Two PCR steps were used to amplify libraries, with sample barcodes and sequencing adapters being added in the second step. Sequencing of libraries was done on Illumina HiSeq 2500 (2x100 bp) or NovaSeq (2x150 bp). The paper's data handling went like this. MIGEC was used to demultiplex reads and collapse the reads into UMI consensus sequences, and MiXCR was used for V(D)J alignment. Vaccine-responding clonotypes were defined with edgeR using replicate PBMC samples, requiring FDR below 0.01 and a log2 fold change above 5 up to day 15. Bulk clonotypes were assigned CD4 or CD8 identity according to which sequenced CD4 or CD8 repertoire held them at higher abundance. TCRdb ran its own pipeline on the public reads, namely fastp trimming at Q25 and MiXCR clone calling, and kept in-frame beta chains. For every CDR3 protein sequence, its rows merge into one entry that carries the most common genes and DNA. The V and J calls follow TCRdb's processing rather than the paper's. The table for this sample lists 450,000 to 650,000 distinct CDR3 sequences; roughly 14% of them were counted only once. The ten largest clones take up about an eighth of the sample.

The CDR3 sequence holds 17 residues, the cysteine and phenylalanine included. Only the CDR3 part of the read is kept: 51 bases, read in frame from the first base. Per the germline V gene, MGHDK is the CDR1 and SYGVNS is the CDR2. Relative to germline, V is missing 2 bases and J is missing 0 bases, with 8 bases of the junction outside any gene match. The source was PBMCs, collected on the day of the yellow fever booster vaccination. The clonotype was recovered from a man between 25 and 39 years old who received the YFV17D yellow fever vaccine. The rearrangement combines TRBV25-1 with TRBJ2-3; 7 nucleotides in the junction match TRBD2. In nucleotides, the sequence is TGTGCCAGCAGTGAAGGGGCCCTAGCGGATAGCACAGATACGCAGTATTTT. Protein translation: CASSEGALADSTDTQYF.